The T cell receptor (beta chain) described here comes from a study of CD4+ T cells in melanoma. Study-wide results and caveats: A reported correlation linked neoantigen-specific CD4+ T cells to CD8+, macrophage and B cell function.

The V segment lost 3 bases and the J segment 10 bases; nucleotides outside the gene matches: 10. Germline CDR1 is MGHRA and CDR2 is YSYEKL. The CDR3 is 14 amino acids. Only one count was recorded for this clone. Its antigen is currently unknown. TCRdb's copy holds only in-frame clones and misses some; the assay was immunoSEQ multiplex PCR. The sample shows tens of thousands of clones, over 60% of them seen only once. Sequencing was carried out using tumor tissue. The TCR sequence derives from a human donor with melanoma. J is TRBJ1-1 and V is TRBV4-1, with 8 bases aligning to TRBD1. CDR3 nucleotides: TGCGCCAGCAGCCACCCCGGGACAGGTGCATCAGCTTTCTTT. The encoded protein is CASSHPGTGASAFF.